A single T cell receptor beta chain is shown here with its context. TCRdb's copy holds only in-frame clones and misses some; the assay was immunoSEQ multiplex PCR. The profile shows tens of thousands of clones, approximately 94% of them singletons. From germline, CDR1 is KGHSH and CDR2 LQKENI. V shed 4 bases and J shed 7 bases, with 8 bases lying between them. The CDR3 contains 12 residues. This sample was included in a study of T cell changes during pregnancy in multiple sclerosis. The J gene is TRBJ2-1, the V gene TRBV18; no clear D. The starting material was peripheral blood, obtained in the third trimester of pregnancy. The sequence was collected from a female donor with multiple sclerosis, enrolled in a pregnancy study. CDR3 protein: CASSLGLNEQFF. The CDR3 DNA reads as TGTGCCAGCTCACTCGGGTTAAATGAGCAGTTCTTC.